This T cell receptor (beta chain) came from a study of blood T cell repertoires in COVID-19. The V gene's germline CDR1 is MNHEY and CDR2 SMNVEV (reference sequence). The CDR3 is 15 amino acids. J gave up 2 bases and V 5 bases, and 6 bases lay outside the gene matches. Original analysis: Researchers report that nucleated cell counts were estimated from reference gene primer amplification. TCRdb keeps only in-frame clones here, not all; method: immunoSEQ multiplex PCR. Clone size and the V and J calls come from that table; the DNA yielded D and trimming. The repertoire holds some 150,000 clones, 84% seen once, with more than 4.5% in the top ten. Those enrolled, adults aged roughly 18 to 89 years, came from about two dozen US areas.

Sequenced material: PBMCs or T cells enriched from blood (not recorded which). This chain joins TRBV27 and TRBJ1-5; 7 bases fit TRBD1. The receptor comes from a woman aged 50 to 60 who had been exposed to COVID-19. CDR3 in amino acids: CASSVDRDRNQPQHF. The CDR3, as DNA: TGTGCCAGCAGTGTCGACAGGGACCGCAATCAGCCCCAGCATTTT.